The 20 T cell receptor beta chains reported below all come from one sample, sequenced in a study of response to subunit inactivated influenza vaccine. In TCRdb, the RT-PCR reads were re-called with MiXCR into one record per CDR3 protein. The sample gives more than 550,000 distinct CDR3 sequences, about 11% of which show up once; 8% to 13% is in the top ten. These same records also appear under a second study, on T cells expressing NK-cell markers. In that study: Synthesis of TCR beta cDNA relied on 5'RACE template switching carrying UMIs.

The sequenced sample was PBMCs from blood, obtained on the day of vaccination. Receptors were obtained from a man aged 45-65 years who received an inactivated influenza vaccine.

The chain couples TRBV20-1 to TRBJ2-1; 7 bases are shared with TRBD2. This CDR3 has 13 residues. CDR1 and CDR2 from the germline V gene are DFQATT and SNEGSKA (reference sequence). CDR3 amino acids: CAFLSGLNNEQFF. The CDR3 bases are TGCGCCTTCTTGTCGGGACTAAACAATGAGCAGTTCTTC.

This clonotype was seen ten or more times. The chain couples TRBV7-3 to TRBJ2-1, with D perhaps being TRBD1 or TRBD2 (5 bases each). Germline V lookup: CDR1 SGHTA, CDR2 FQGTGA. V was cut by 3 bases and J by 4 bases, with 19 bases left in between. This CDR3 comprises 17 residues. The CDR3: CASSLSAGASRYNEQFF. Here the CDR3 DNA reads TGTGCCAGCAGCTTGTCGGCCGGGGCTAGCAGGTACAATGAGCAGTTCTTC.

This clonotype has more than one count but fewer than ten. The chain uses TRBV27 and TRBJ1-6; 7 positions match TRBD1. After removal of 5 bases from V and 8 bases from J, the junction contained 6 bases not matched to a gene. The CDR3 is 14 amino acids. Germline V CDR1 and CDR2: MNHEY, SMNVEV (reference sequence). The CDR3 spells CASSTTGEYSPLHF. DNA for the CDR3: TGTGCCAGCAGTACCACAGGGGAGTATTCACCCCTCCACTTT.

There are a few counts of this clonotype. The V call is TRBV15, the J call TRBJ2-5; perhaps TRBD1 as D (6 bases). Germline CDR1 LNHNV, CDR2 YYDKDF (reference sequence). The CDR3 is 15 amino acids. Trimming removed 5 bases from V and 3 bases from J, with 16 bases in between. The CDR3 region is CATSVGQRQKETQYF. Written as DNA, the CDR3 is TGTGCCACCAGCGTTGGACAGCGTCAAAAAGAGACCCAGTACTTC.

This clonotype turned up a few times. This chain uses TRBV19 with TRBJ2-7, with TRBD1 as a possible D gene (5 bases). Germline V gene lookup returns CDR1 LNHDA and CDR2 SQIVND (reference sequence). Trimming left V 3 bases short and J 4 bases short, with 10 bases between. CDR3 size: 13 residues. This CDR3 is CASSIFPGYEQYF. Here the CDR3 DNA reads TGTGCCAGTAGTATTTTTCCAGGGTACGAGCAGTACTTC. Looking up the rest from reference TRBV19 and TRBJ2-7 gives the full variable domain: DGGITQSPKYLFRKEGQNVTLSCEQNLNHDAMYWYRQDPGQGLRLIYYSQIVNDFQKGDIAEGYSVSREKKESFPLTVTSAQKNPTAFYLCASSIFPGYEQYFGPGTRLTVT.

There are a few counts of this clonotype. The chain is built from TRBV14 and TRBJ2-1, with 12 bases that match TRBD2. Germline lookup yields CDR1 SGHDN and CDR2 FVKESK. There are 17 residues in the CDR3. V trimming: 3 bases; J trimming: 3 bases; junction bases outside the gene matches: 6. This chain's CDR3 is CASSQDASGRDYNEQFF. The DNA for the CDR3 is TGTGCCAGCAGCCAGGACGCTAGCGGGAGGGACTACAATGAGCAGTTCTTC.

The J gene is TRBJ2-3, the V gene TRBV7-9; possibly TRBD2 for D (6 bases). The V gene lost 7 bases and the J gene lost 1 base, with 15 bases spanning the gap. There are 15 residues in the CDR3. CDR1 is SEHNR, CDR2 FQNEAQ, per germline (reference sequence). CDR3 loop: CASNPTEGGTDTQYF. In DNA form, the CDR3 reads TGTGCCAGCAATCCCACGGAGGGTGGCACAGATACGCAGTATTTT.

This clonotype was seen many times. V is TRBV20-1 and J is TRBJ2-3; TRBD2 matches 13 bases. The CDR3 covers 17 residues. V lost 5 bases, J lost 6 bases, and 14 bases stayed unmatched. Germline-derived CDR1 and CDR2 are DFQATT and SNEGSKA (reference sequence). The chain's CDR3 is CSASRLRLAGGMDTQYF. CDR3 in DNA: TGCAGTGCTTCTCGACTTAGACTAGCGGGGGGCATGGATACGCAGTATTTT.

The chain has TRBV21-1 and TRBJ2-7; TRBD1 was called by the table and not checked on the DNA. TRBV21-1 counts as a pseudogene. The CDR3 runs to 17 residues. The CDR3 DNA reads TGTGCCAGCAGCAAAGCGGTTAACAGGGTAAGATCCTACGAGCAGTACTTC. Its translation is CASSKAVNRVRSYEQYF.

The chain joins TRBV20-1 to TRBJ2-7; 8 positions match TRBD1. Germline CDR1 is DFQATT and CDR2 is SNEGSKA (reference sequence). The CDR3 length is 13 residues. The J segment lost 6 bases and the V segment lost 5 bases, leaving 9 bases of the junction unmatched. CDR3 sequence reads: CSAERTGFSEQYF. Here the CDR3 DNA reads TGCAGTGCTGAGAGGACAGGGTTCAGCGAGCAGTACTTC.

The V gene is TRBV4-3, the J gene TRBJ2-1; D possibly matches TRBD1 or TRBD2 (5 bases each). The germline V and J ends were trimmed by 0 bases and 7 bases, with 16 bases remaining between them. The germline V gene has CDR1 LGHNA and CDR2 YSLEER. The CDR3 extends over 16 amino acids. CDR3 nucleotide sequence: TGCGCCAGCAGCCAAGATTTCGGGGCGAGAGGTAATGAGCAGTTCTTC. It codes for CASSQDFGARGNEQFF.

In DNA form, the CDR3 reads TGTGCCAGCAGCTTAACGGTGCGGCAGACCCAGTACTTC. Its protein is CASSLTVRQTQYF. The chain links TRBV7-3 to TRBJ2-5; D uncertain. CDR1 is SGHTA and CDR2 is FQGTGA in the germline V gene. This CDR3 is 13 amino acids long. Trimming pared 0 bases from V and 6 bases from J, leaving 8 bases between.

This clonotype was detected ten times or more. The genes are TRBV7-2 and TRBJ2-3; D may be TRBD1 (6 bases). This CDR3 is 14 amino acids long. Germline-derived CDR1 and CDR2 are SGHTA and FQGNSA. The V and J ends lost 5 bases and 3 bases respectively, with 12 bases between them. The CDR3 spells CASSPSGETDTQYF. The CDR3 DNA is TGTGCCAGCAGCCCCTCAGGGGAGACAGATACGCAGTATTTT.

This clonotype has ten or more counts. At one end, the junction sequence differs from germline, possibly due to a read error. J is TRBJ2-7 and V is TRBV2; D is tentatively TRBD1 or TRBD2 (5 bases each). CDR3 length equals 15 residues. Germline-derived CDR1 and CDR2 are SNHLY and FYNNEI. The CDR3 DNA reads as TGTGCCAGCACTCCTCTGGCAGGGACCTCCCACGAGCAGTACTTC. Translation gives CASTPLAGTSHEQYF. Filled out from reference TRBV2 and TRBJ2-7, the complete variable domain reads EPEVTQTPSHQVTQMGQEVILRCVPISNHLYFYWYRQILGQKVEFLVSFYNNEISEKSEIFDDQFSVERPDGSNFTLKIRSTKLEDSAMYFCASTPLAGTSHEQYFGPGTRLTVT.

This rearrangement joins TRBV6-1 to TRBJ1-2; D remains ambiguous. The V end was cut by 6 bases, the J end by 6 bases, with 14 bases between. This CDR3 region has 13 residues. In germline, CDR1 is MNHNS, CDR2 SASEGT. The CDR3 sequence: CASRIGAENGYTF. As DNA, the CDR3 is TGTGCCAGCAGGATAGGAGCAGAAAATGGCTACACCTTC.

This clonotype was counted only a few times. This rearrangement joins TRBV13 to TRBJ2-2; weak D call: TRBD2 (6 bases). Germline CDR1 is PRHDT and CDR2 is FYEKMQ (reference sequence). V was pared by 5 bases and J by 0 bases, with 19 bases between. CDR3 length: 18 amino acids. The CDR3 region has the DNA TGTGCCAGCAGCCGCCGGTTTAGCGGAGCAGCGAACACCGGGGAGCTGTTTTTT. This codes for CASSRRFSGAANTGELFF.

This clonotype was seen only a few times. This rearrangement joins TRBV4-2 to TRBJ1-2; the D is unclear. CDR1 and CDR2 from the germline V gene are LGHNA and YNFKEQ. V dropped 4 bases and J dropped 2 bases, with 14 bases sitting between them. The CDR3 sequence is 15 residues long. CDR3 sequence reads: CASSLLTLSNYGYTF. The DNA of the CDR3 is TGTGCCAGCAGCCTATTGACCCTTTCCAACTATGGCTACACCTTC.

There are a few counts of this clonotype. This chain joins TRBV20-1 and TRBJ2-1, with D perhaps TRBD2 (6 bases). The CDR3 is 14 amino acids. With 6 bases removed from V and 8 bases from J, the gap between germline ends came to 20 bases. The germline CDR1 and CDR2 sequences are DFQATT and SNEGSKA (reference sequence). The chain's CDR3 is CSATGTSVVDEQFF. CDR3 coding DNA: TGCAGTGCAACCGGGACTTCCGTTGTGGATGAGCAGTTCTTC.

The chain has TRBV18 and TRBJ1-1, with unresolved D. The CDR3 has 12 amino acids. Germline V gives CDR1 KGHSH, CDR2 LQKENI. Trimming took 6 bases from V and 8 from J, leaving 13 bases between them. The CDR3 DNA is TGTGCCAGCTCCCCTGGCCCGGTGGAAGCTTTCTTT. Its protein product is CASSPGPVEAFF.

The chain employs TRBV20-1 and TRBJ2-1; 9 bases are a match to TRBD1. The CDR3 has 14 residues. Germline V CDR1 and CDR2: DFQATT, SNEGSKA (reference sequence). J was trimmed by 4 bases and V by 5 bases; bases with no gene match: 6. CDR3 sequence (DNA): TGCAGTGCTCGGGACAGGGAAAGTTACAATGAGCAGTTCTTC. It yields the protein CSARDRESYNEQFF.